This entry features one T cell receptor beta chain sequence. Original handling: Counts of nucleated cells, estimated from reference gene primer amplification, were obtained. Using immunoSEQ multiplex PCR, the repertoire was profiled, and TCRdb retains in-frame clones only, with some absent. V, J and clone size reflect that table, while D and trimming were determined from the DNA. The sample lists some 300,000 clones, under 90% occurring once. Cohort 3 donors counted as recovered after two negative PCRs, clearance, or resolved symptoms. Trimming removed 2 bases at V and 7 bases at J, with 21 bases between. From germline, CDR1 is ENHRY and CDR2 SYGVKD. CDR3 length equals 16 residues. The data were obtained in a study of blood T cell repertoires in COVID-19. Whole-study context: Samples came from the United States, Italy and Spain, spanning acute and convalescent COVID-19. PBMCs, B-cell-depleted T cells, or T cells provided the cDNA or gDNA that made up the material.

The sequence was obtained from a woman aged 30 to 39 who had recovered from COVID-19. The specimen was PBMCs or T cells enriched from blood (not recorded which). This chain links TRBV10-3 with TRBJ2-7, with D possibly TRBD2 on 6 matching bases. The DNA of the CDR3 is TGTGCCATCAGTGAGCTACCCCCGGGACCCGGAGGGGAGCAGTACTTC. Translating gives CAISELPPGPGGEQYF.